This T cell receptor beta chain was sequenced during a study of blood T cell repertoires in COVID-19. On the study more broadly: Samples representing acute and convalescent COVID-19 were sourced from the United States, Italy and Spain. T cells, B-cell-depleted T cells, or PBMCs provided the cDNA or gDNA that served as material.

This CDR3 region has 14 residues. V lost 6 bases, J lost 10 bases, and 21 bases lay in between. From germline, CDR1 is SNHLY and CDR2 FYNNEI. How the authors handled the data: The assay estimated nucleated cells by amplifying reference gene primers. TCRdb's copy holds only in-frame clones and misses some; the assay was immunoSEQ multiplex PCR. That table supplies the V and J calls and clone size; D and trimming were determined from the DNA. The repertoire holds 95,000 to 130,000 clones, with approximately 84% as singletons. The source material was peripheral blood. This TCR derives from a man between 65 and 80 years old with active or convalescent COVID-19. This chain uses TRBV2 with TRBJ1-2; a weak D match, TRBD1 (6 bases). In DNA form, the CDR3 reads TGTGCCAGCAGCGCTACAGGGACCGGAGCGACCTACACCTTC. Encoded protein: CASSATGTGATYTF.